This T cell receptor (beta chain) originates from a study of blood T cell repertoires in COVID-19. Background on the study: Whether acute or convalescent, the COVID-19 samples came from the United States, Italy and Spain.

Germline trimming cut 1 base from V and 6 bases from J; bases unmatched to any gene: 6. The CDR3 has 16 residues. Germline V gene data show CDR1 as SGHRS and CDR2 as YFSETQ. Measured with immunoSEQ multiplex PCR; TCRdb has only the in-frame clones, and not every one. The sample consists of around 190,000 clones, 84% of them appearing once. The receptor's source is a human donor in a cohort sampled during active COVID-19. This sequence joins TRBV5-1 and TRBJ2-1, with TRBD2 matching over 11 bases. Source material: peripheral blood. This CDR3 reads CASSLSTSGSFNEQFF. The CDR3 DNA is TGCGCCAGCAGCTTGTCAACTAGCGGGAGTTTCAATGAGCAGTTCTTC. Drawing the rest from reference TRBV5-1 and TRBJ2-1, the complete variable domain is KAGVTQTPRYLIKTRGQQVTLSCSPISGHRSVSWYQQTPGQGLQFLFEYFSETQRNKGNFPGRFSGRQFSNSRSEMNVSTLELGDSALYLCASSLSTSGSFNEQFFGPGTRLTVL.